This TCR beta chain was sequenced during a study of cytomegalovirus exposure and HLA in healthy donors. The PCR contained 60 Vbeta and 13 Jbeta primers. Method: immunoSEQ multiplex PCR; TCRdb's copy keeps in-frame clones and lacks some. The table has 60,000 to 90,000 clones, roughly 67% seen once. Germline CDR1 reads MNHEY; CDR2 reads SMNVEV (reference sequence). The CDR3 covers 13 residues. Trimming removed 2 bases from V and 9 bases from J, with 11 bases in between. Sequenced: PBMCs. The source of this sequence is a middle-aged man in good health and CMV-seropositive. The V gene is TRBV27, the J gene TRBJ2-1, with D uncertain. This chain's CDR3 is CASSLNGPGEQFF. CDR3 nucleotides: TGTGCCAGCAGTTTAAATGGCCCGGGTGAGCAGTTCTTC.